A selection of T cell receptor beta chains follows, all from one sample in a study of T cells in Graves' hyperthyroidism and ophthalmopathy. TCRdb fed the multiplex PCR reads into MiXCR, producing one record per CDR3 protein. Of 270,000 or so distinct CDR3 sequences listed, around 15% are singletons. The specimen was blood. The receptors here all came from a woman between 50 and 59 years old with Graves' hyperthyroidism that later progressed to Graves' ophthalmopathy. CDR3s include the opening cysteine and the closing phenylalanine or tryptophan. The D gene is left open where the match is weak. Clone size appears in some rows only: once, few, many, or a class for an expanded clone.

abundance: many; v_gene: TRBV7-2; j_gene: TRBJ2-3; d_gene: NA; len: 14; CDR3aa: CARTGTTDTDTQYF; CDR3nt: TGTGCCAGAACCGGGACAACTGACACAGATACGCAGTATTTT
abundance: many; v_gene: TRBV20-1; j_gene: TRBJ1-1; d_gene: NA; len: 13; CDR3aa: CSARDFRTPEAFF; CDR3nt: TGCAGTGCTAGAGATTTTAGGACACCTGAAGCTTTCTTT
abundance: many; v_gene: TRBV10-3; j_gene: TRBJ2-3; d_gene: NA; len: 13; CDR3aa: CAILSAQGDTQYF; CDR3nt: TGTGCCATCTTAAGCGCCCAGGGGGATACGCAGTATTTT
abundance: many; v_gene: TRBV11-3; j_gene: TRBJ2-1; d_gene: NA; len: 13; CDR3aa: CASSLVVSGEQFF; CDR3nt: TGTGCCAGCAGCTTAGTCGTTTCGGGTGAGCAGTTCTTC
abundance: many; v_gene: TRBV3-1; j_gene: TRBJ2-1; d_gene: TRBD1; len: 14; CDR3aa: CASSQADRVNEQFF; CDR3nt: TGTGCCAGCAGCCAAGCGGACAGGGTAAATGAGCAGTTCTTC
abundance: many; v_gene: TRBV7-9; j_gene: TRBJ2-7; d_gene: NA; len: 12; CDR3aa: CASSLAARQQYF; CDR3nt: TGTGCCAGCAGCTTGGCGGCCAGACAGCAGTACTTC
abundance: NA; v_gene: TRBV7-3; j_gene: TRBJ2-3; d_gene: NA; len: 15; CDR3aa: CASSSVAAPTDTQYF; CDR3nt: TGTGCCAGCAGCTCGGTCGCGGCACCCACAGATACGCAGTATTTT
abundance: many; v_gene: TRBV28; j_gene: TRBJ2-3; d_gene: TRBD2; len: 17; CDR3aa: CASTDPGLAASTDTQYF; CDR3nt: TGTGCCAGTACCGACCCGGGACTAGCGGCTAGCACAGATACGCAGTATTTT
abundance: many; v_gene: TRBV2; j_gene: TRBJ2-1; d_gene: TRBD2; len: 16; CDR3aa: CASSNSGSVPLNEQFF; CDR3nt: TGTGCCAGCAGTAATAGCGGGAGTGTTCCCCTCAATGAGCAGTTCTTC
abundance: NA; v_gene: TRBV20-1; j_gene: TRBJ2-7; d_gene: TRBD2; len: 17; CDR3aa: CSARDRRRLAGVGEQYF; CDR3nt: TGCAGTGCTAGAGACCGCCGTAGGCTAGCGGGAGTCGGCGAGCAGTACTTC
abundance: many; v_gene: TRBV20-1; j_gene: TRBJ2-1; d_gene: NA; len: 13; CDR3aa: CSAWASQVNEQFF; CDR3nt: TGCAGTGCTTGGGCTTCCCAAGTCAATGAGCAGTTCTTC
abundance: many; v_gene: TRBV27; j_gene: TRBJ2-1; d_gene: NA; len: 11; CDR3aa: CASLGGNEQFF; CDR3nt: TGTGCCAGCTTAGGGGGCAATGAGCAGTTCTTC
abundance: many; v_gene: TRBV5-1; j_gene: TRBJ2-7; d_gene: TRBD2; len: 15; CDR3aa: CASSLPLADLYEQYF; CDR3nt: TGCGCCAGCAGCTTGCCACTAGCGGACCTGTACGAGCAGTACTTC
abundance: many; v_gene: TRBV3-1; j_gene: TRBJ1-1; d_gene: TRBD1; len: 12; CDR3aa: CASSYGQVKAFF; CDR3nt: TGTGCCAGCAGCTATGGACAGGTCAAAGCTTTCTTT
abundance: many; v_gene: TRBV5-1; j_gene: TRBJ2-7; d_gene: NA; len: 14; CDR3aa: CASSFGTRTYEQYF; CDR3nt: TGCGCCAGCAGCTTCGGGACAAGGACCTACGAGCAGTACTTC
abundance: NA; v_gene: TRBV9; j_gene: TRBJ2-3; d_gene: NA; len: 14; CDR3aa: CASSRESRGDTQYF; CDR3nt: TGTGCCAGCTCTCGGGAGTCCCGGGGAGATACGCAGTATTTT
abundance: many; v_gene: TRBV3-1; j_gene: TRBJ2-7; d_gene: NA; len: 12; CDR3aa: CASSRGGDEQYF; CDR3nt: TGTGCCAGCAGCCGAGGAGGGGACGAGCAGTACTTC
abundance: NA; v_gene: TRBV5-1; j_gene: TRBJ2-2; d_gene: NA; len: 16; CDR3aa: CASSLAGWEVAGELFF; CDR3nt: TGCGCCAGCAGCTTGGCCGGTTGGGAGGTGGCCGGGGAGCTGTTTTTT
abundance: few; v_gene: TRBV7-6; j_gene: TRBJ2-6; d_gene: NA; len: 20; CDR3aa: CASSLSLPGTYDSGANVLTF; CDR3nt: TGTGCCAGCAGCTTATCGTTGCCTGGGACATACGACTCTGGGGCCAACGTCCTGACTTTC
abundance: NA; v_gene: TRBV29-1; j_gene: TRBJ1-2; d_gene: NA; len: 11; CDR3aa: CSVVGAGGYTF; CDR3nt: TGCAGCGTTGTGGGGGCTGGAGGCTACACCTTC
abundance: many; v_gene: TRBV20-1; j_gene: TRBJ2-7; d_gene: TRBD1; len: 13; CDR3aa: CSATGTGPDEQYF; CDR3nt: TGCAGTGCTACCGGGACAGGACCCGACGAGCAGTACTTC
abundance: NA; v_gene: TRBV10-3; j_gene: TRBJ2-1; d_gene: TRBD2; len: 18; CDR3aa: CAITTRRTSGGADNEQFF; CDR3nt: TGTGCCATCACAACCCGGAGGACTAGCGGGGGGGCGGACAATGAGCAGTTCTTC
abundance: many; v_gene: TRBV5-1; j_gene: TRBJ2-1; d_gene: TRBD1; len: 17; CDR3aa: CASSLMGQGGLINEQFF; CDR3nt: TGCGCCAGCAGCTTGATGGGACAGGGGGGACTAATAAATGAGCAGTTCTTC
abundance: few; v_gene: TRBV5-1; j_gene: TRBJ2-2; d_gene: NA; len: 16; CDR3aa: CASSIPQGSNTGELFF; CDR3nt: TGCGCCAGCAGCATCCCCCAGGGGTCGAACACCGGGGAGCTGTTTTTT
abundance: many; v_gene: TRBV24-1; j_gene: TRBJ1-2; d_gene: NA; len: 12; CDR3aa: CATSDSRDGYTF; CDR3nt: TGTGCCACCAGTGACTCCAGGGATGGCTACACCTTC
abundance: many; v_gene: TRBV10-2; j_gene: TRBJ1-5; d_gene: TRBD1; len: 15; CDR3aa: CASSTGQGANQPQHF; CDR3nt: TGCGCCAGCAGTACAGGACAGGGGGCAAATCAGCCCCAGCATTTT
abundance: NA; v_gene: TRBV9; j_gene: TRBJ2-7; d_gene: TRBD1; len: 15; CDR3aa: CASTRGQGAIDEQYF; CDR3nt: TGTGCCAGCACCCGAGGACAGGGGGCGATCGACGAGCAGTACTTC
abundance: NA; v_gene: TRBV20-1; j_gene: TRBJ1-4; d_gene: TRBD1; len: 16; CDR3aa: CSARPLWTGQNGKLFF; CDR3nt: TGCAGTGCTAGGCCCCTTTGGACAGGGCAAAATGGAAAACTGTTTTTT
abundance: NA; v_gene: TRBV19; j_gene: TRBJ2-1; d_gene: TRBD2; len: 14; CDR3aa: CASSLASGPNEQFF; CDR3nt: TGTGCCAGTAGTCTGGCTAGCGGGCCAAATGAGCAGTTCTTC
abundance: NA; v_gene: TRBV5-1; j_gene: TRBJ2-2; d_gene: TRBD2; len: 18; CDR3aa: CASSFSVRGGREIGELFF; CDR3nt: TGCGCCAGCAGCTTCTCGGTGCGCGGCGGGAGGGAGATCGGGGAGCTGTTTTTT
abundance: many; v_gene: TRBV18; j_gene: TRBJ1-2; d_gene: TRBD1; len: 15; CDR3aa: CASSPLGQGNYGYTF; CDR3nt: TGTGCCAGCTCCCCGTTAGGACAGGGGAACTATGGCTACACCTTC
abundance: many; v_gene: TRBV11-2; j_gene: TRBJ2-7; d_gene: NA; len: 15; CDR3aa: CASRLVRQSSYEQYF; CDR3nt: TGTGCCAGCCGATTGGTTAGGCAGAGCTCCTACGAGCAGTACTTC
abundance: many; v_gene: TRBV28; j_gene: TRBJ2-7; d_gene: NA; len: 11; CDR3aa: CASTLLGEQYF; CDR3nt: TGTGCCAGCACCCTCTTAGGTGAGCAGTACTTC
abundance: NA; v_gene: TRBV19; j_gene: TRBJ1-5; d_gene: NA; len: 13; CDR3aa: CASSDRLYQPQHF; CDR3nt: TGTGCCAGTAGTGACAGGTTATATCAGCCCCAGCATTTT
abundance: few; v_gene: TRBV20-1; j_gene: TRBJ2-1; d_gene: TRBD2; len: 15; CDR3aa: CSARQGLAGYNEQFF; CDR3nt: TGCAGTGCTAGACAAGGACTAGCGGGCTACAATGAGCAGTTCTTC
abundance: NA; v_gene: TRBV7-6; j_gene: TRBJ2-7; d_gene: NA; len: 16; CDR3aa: CASSPGQGLFLYEQYF; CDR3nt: TGTGCCAGCAGCCCAGGCCAGGGACTCTTTCTCTACGAGCAGTACTTC
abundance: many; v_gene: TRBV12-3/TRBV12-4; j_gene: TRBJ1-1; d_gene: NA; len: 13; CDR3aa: CASSLSANTEAFF; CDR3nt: TGTGCCAGCAGTTTATCGGCGAACACTGAAGCTTTCTTT
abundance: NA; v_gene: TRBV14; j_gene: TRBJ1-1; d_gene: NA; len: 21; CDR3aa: CASSLQATSRATGQPNTEAFF; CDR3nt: TGTGCCAGCAGCCTGCAAGCCACATCGAGGGCGACCGGGCAGCCGAACACTGAAGCTTTCTTT
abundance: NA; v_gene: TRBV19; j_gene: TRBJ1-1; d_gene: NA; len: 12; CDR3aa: CATRGPNTEAFF; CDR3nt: TGTGCCACTCGGGGGCCGAACACTGAAGCTTTCTTT
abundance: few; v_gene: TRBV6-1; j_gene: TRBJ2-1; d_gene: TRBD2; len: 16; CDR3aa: CASSPRTSGSYNEQFF; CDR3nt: TGTGCCAGCAGCCCGCGGACTAGCGGTTCCTACAATGAGCAGTTCTTC
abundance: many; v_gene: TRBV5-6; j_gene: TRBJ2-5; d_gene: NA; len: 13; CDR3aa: CASSPTTQETQYF; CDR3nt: TGTGCCAGCAGCCCGACTACCCAAGAGACCCAGTACTTC
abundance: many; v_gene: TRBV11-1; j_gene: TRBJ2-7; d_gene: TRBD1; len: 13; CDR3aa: CASTDRALYEQYF; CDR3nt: TGTGCCAGCACAGACAGGGCTCTCTACGAGCAGTACTTC
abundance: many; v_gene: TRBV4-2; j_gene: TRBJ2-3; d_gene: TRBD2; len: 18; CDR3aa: CASSPRTSGSPGTDTQYF; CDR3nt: TGTGCCAGCAGCCCCCGGACTAGCGGGAGCCCGGGCACAGATACGCAGTATTTT